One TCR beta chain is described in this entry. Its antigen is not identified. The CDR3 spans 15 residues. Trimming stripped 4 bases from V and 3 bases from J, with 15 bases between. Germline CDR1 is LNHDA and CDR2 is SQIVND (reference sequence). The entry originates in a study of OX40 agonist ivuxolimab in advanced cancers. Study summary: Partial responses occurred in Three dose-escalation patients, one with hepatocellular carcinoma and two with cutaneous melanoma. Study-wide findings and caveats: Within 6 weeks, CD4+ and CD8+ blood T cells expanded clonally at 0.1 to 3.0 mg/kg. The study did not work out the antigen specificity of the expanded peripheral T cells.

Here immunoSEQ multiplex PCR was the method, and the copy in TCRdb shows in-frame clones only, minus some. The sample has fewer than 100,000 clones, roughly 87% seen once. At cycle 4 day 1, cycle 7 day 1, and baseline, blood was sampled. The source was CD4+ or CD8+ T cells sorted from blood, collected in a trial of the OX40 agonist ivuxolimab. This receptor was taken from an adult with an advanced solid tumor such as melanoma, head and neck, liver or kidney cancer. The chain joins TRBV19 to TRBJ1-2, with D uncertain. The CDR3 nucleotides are TGTGCCAGTAGTAAGGGAGGGAACCTAGACTATGGCTACACCTTC. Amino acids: CASSKGGNLDYGYTF.